A selection of T cell receptor beta chains follows, all from one sample in a study of cytomegalovirus exposure and HLA in healthy donors. Sequencing was performed with immunoSEQ multiplex PCR; in TCRdb, only in-frame clones are kept and a portion is missing. Here the sample spans some 120,000 clones, less than 85% being singletons. The sequencing input was PBMCs. All receptors derive from a man aged 30 to 45 in good health and CMV-seronegative. Both conserved end residues are part of each CDR3. Fields, in order: J gene, D gene, V gene, CDR3 length, CDR3 DNA, CDR3 protein. The D gene is left open where the match is weak.

TRBJ2-1	.	TRBV5-4	15	TGTGCCAGCAGCTTGGGAGTGGGAGTCAACAATGAGCAGTTCTTC	CASSLGVGVNNEQFF
TRBJ1-3	.	TRBV7-9	12	TGTGCCAACGAGAAAGCTGGAAACACCATATATTTT	CANEKAGNTIYF
TRBJ2-7	.	TRBV9	15	TGTGCCAGCAGCCCCGGGGGAGCCGGGTCCTACGAGCAGTACTTC	CASSPGGAGSYEQYF
TRBJ1-4	TRBD1	TRBV27	16	TGTGCCAGCAGTTTAAGGACAGGGGGCTGGGATGAAAAACTGTTTTTT	CASSLRTGGWDEKLFF
TRBJ2-7	.	TRBV6-5	14	TGTGCCAGCAGTCCGACAGCTAGCTCCTACGAGCAGTACTTC	CASSPTASSYEQYF
TRBJ2-1	.	TRBV4-3	14	TGCGCCAGCAGCCAAAATCAGGCTTACAATGAGCAGTTCTTC	CASSQNQAYNEQFF
TRBJ2-1	.	TRBV29-1	14	TGCAGCGTTGAACCTGGGGGGTTGGGGGATGAGCAGTTCTTC	CSVEPGGLGDEQFF
TRBJ2-5	.	TRBV5-6	13	TGTGCCAGCAGCCGGAGATACCGAGAGACCCAGTACTTC	CASSRRYRETQYF
TRBJ1-2	.	TRBV7-9	13	TGTGCCAGCAGCTCCATAGACAGCTATGGCTACACCTTC	CASSSIDSYGYTF
TRBJ2-1	.	TRBV14	17	TGTGCCAGCAGCCTCTCGAGCGGAGAGGGCCCTTACAATGAGCAGTTCTTC	CASSLSSGEGPYNEQFF
TRBJ1-2	TRBD1	TRBV28	13	TGTGCCACCCTCGACAGGGGCGACTATGGCTACACCTTC	CATLDRGDYGYTF
TRBJ1-3	TRBD1	TRBV6-5	15	TGTGCCAGCAGTTGGACAGGGGGCTCTGGAAACACCATATATTTT	CASSWTGGSGNTIYF
TRBJ2-5	TRBD1	TRBV7-6	16	TGTGCCAGCAGCATCCAGGACAGGGAAGGCCAAGAGACCCAGTACTTC	CASSIQDREGQETQYF